Below are 18 T cell receptor beta chains sequenced from a single sample in a study of blood T cell repertoires in COVID-19. The assay was immunoSEQ multiplex PCR, and TCRdb's table has in-frame clones only and misses some. The table shows under 150,000 clones, with approximately 90% occurring only once. The sample was peripheral blood. The receptors originated from a human donor in a cohort sampled during active COVID-19.

In its sample, this clone was seen once. CDR3 residues: CASSLLAGGPNEQFF. CDR3 DNA: TGTGCCAGCAGTTTACTAGCGGGGGGGCCGAATGAGCAGTTCTTC. V and J are TRBV6-4 and TRBJ2-1, with 13 bases aligning to TRBD2. Trimming cost V 5 bases and J 7 bases; bases outside gene matches: 5. The CDR3 length is 15 residues. CDR1 is MRHNA, CDR2 SNTAGT, per germline.

This clone was seen once. The chain has TRBV6-1 and TRBJ1-1; 7 positions match TRBD1. This CDR3 comprises 13 residues. Germline V lookup: CDR1 MNHNS, CDR2 SASEGT. The V and J ends lost 3 bases and 5 bases, in that order; junction bases with no gene match: 3. The CDR3 sequence: CASSEAGGTEAFF. The CDR3 coding sequence is TGTGCCAGCAGTGAGGCAGGGGGTACTGAAGCTTTCTTT.

This chain links TRBV19 with TRBJ1-5; the D is unclear. V lost 2 bases to trimming and J lost 0 bases, with 8 bases between them. The CDR3 loop spans 15 amino acids. CDR1 and CDR2 from the germline V gene are LNHDA and SQIVND (reference sequence). The CDR3 DNA sequence: TGTGCCAGTAGTATATATTCCAGTAGCAATCAGCCCCAGCATTTT. It encodes CASSIYSSSNQPQHF.

The chain combines TRBV9 with TRBJ1-2; tentative D call: TRBD1 (5 bases). The CDR3 is made up of 16 amino acids. Trimming cost V 0 bases and J 0 bases, with 12 bases left between them. Germline CDR1 SGDLS, CDR2 YYNGEE. This CDR3 reads CASSVEKTATNYGYTF. Here the CDR3 DNA reads TGTGCCAGCAGCGTAGAGAAGACAGCAACTAACTATGGCTACACCTTC. Variable domain in full (rest from reference TRBV9 and TRBJ1-2): DSGVTQTPKHLITATGQRVTLRCSPRSGDLSVYWYQQSLDQGLQFLIQYYNGEERAKGNILERFSAQQFPDLHSELNLSSLELGDSALYFCASSVEKTATNYGYTFGSGTRLTVV.

The chain combines TRBV18 with TRBJ1-6, with D unresolved. CDR3 length: 13 residues. The V gene lost 4 bases and the J gene lost 10 bases, with 11 bases spanning the gap. Germline V lookup: CDR1 KGHSH, CDR2 LQKENI. CDR3 sequence: CASSLEVRSPLHF. CDR3 DNA sequence: TGTGCCAGCTCACTGGAGGTTAGATCACCCCTCCACTTT.

This chain links TRBV10-3 with TRBJ2-1; 8 positions agree with TRBD2. The length of the CDR3 is 14 residues. Losses at the gene ends were 4 bases for V and 6 bases for J; bases not matched to a gene: 5. CDR1 and CDR2 (germline): ENHRY, SYGVKD. The CDR3 region is CAISAAGGPNEQFF. The CDR3 coding sequence is TGTGCCATCAGTGCGGCGGGGGGTCCCAATGAGCAGTTCTTC.

The CDR3 region is CAGRRGGNEKLFF. CDR3 nucleotides: TGTGCCGGTCGCCGGGGAGGTAATGAAAAACTGTTTTTT. The rearrangement links TRBV6-6 to TRBJ1-4; the D is unclear. V lost 11 bases, J lost 4 bases, and 14 bases lay in between. This CDR3 contains 13 residues. Germline lookup yields CDR1 MNHNY and CDR2 SVGAGI (reference sequence).

V gene TRBV18 combines with J gene TRBJ2-5, with D tentatively TRBD2 (6 bases). The CDR3 extends over 13 amino acids. V lost 4 bases and J 5 bases, leaving 11 bases between the germline ends. Germline V gives CDR1 KGHSH, CDR2 LQKENI. The CDR3 sequence: CASSRRGGETQYF. CDR3 DNA sequence: TGTGCCAGCTCACGTCGAGGAGGGGAGACCCAGTACTTC.

The V call is TRBV27, the J call TRBJ1-1; D call uncertain. CDR3 size: 14 residues. Germline V gene sequence: CDR1 MNHEY, CDR2 SMNVEV (reference sequence). Trimming shortened V by 6 bases and J by 5 bases, and 16 bases separated the two germline ends. CDR3 coding DNA: TGTGCCAGCAGGTTGGGGTTGCGGGCAACTGAAGCTTTCTTT. It codes for CASRLGLRATEAFF.

This clone was seen once. The chain combines TRBV7-9 with TRBJ1-1; the D gene is possibly TRBD1 (5 bases). Germline-derived CDR1 and CDR2 are SEHNR and FQNEAQ (reference sequence). The V end lost 3 bases, the J end lost 4 bases, and 12 bases lay between the germline ends. The CDR3 spans 14 residues. CDR3 DNA sequence: TGTGCCAGCAGCTTTCAGGGAGGGCTCACTGAAGCTTTCTTT. This codes for CASSFQGGLTEAFF.

Only a few counts were recorded for this clone. V and J are TRBV19 and TRBJ1-5, with D possibly matching TRBD1 (5 bases). Germline V CDR1 and CDR2: LNHDA, SQIVND (reference sequence). Trimming left V 1 base short and J 8 bases short, with 9 bases between. CDR3 length: 13 amino acids. CDR3 nucleotide sequence: TGTGCCAGTAGTATAGGAGCCAGGGAGCCCCAGCATTTT. It is translated as CASSIGAREPQHF.

The V and J genes are TRBV5-4 and TRBJ1-6; 10 bases match TRBD1. The CDR3 loop spans 16 amino acids. CDR1 is SGHNT and CDR2 is YYREEE in the germline V gene (reference sequence). J was trimmed by 3 bases and V by 3 bases; bases with no gene match: 3. The DNA for the CDR3 is TGTGCCAGCAGCTCCGGGACAGGGGTCTATAATTCACCCCTCCACTTT. As protein: CASSSGTGVYNSPLHF. The complete variable domain, with remaining parts taken from reference TRBV5-4 and TRBJ1-6, reads ETGVTQSPTHLIKTRGQQVTLRCSSQSGHNTVSWYQQALGQGPQFIFQYYREEENGRGNFPPRFSGLQFPNYSSELNVNALELDDSALYLCASSSGTGVYNSPLHFGNGTRLTVT.

The chain joins TRBV12-3 or TRBV12-4 to TRBJ2-5; TRBD1 is a possible D gene (6 bases). The CDR3 has 13 amino acids. V was cut by 6 bases and J by 7 bases, with 15 bases left in between. This CDR3 reads CASSPTGLGTQYF. The CDR3 DNA is TGTGCCAGCAGCCCTACAGGGTTAGGGACCCAGTACTTC.

The chain couples TRBV21-1 to TRBJ1-3; TRBD1 reflects the table's D call only, with no check against the DNA. TRBV21-1 is annotated as a pseudogene. This CDR3 contains 17 residues. In nucleotides, the CDR3 is TGTGCCAGCAGCAAATGGAGACAGTCAAGCTCTGGAAACACCATATATTTT. Its protein is CASSKWRQSSSGNTIYF.

The chain joins TRBV4-2 to TRBJ2-2, with D possibly being TRBD1 (6 bases). The V end lost 3 bases, the J end lost 3 bases, and 17 bases lay between the germline ends. CDR1 and CDR2 (germline): LGHNA, YNFKEQ. The CDR3 totals 17 residues. In DNA, the CDR3 is TGTGCCAGCAGCCAGGGTCTAACAGGGTCCTACACCGGGGAGCTGTTTTTT. Amino acid sequence: CASSQGLTGSYTGELFF.

The chain is built from TRBV19 and TRBJ2-1; D is possibly TRBD2 (7 bases). Trimming cost V 6 bases and J 3 bases, with 15 bases left between them. From germline, CDR1 is LNHDA and CDR2 SQIVND (reference sequence). The CDR3 is 15 amino acids. In DNA, the CDR3 is TGTGCCAGTAGGAGGGGGGGGACCCTCTACAATGAGCAGTTCTTC. It encodes CASRRGGTLYNEQFF.

This chain joins TRBV7-9 and TRBJ1-1; D is unclear. The CDR3 sequence is 13 residues long. Trimming pared 1 base from V and 1 base from J, leaving 4 bases between. Looked up from germline, CDR1 is SEHNR and CDR2 is FQNEAQ (reference sequence). Here the CDR3 DNA reads TGTGCCAGCAGCTTAGTTAAGAACACTGAAGCTTTCTTT. Translated: CASSLVKNTEAFF.

This clone was seen a handful of times. This rearrangement joins TRBV10-3 to TRBJ2-2; TRBD2 agrees at 7 bases. V lost 1 base, J lost 5 bases, and 13 bases stayed unmatched. The CDR3 contains 18 residues. The germline gives CDR1 ENHRY, CDR2 SYGVKD. The CDR3 DNA reads TGTGCCATCAGTGAGTTCCGGACTAGGATTAACAAAACCGGGGAGCTGTTTTTT. It yields the protein CAISEFRTRINKTGELFF.